Below, 12 T cell receptor gamma chains from the same sample are listed, as sequenced in a study of Vδ1+ human thymocytes (dated by TCRdb to about 2018). Results and caveats for the whole study, not just this receptor: Thymic TRG and TRD repertoires appeared highly polyclonal with Gaussian CDR3 length distributions, unlike oligoclonal peripheral blood repertoires.

Reads for this sample came from an Illumina MiSeq. RNA was isolated using the RNeasy mini kit, and reverse transcription was performed with Superscript III. Multiplex PCR was used to generate CDR3 amplicons, with pooled V-gene forward primers and a constant-region reverse primer carrying Illumina adaptor overhangs. TCRdb processed the public reads again with the CATT caller, after which rows with matching DNA were combined. The sample contains tens of thousands of gamma-chain clones, approximately 15% of them found a single time. Jointly, the top ten make up 1.9% of the sample. These receptors' targets are unknown. The sequencing sample was made of Vdelta1+ gamma-delta thymocytes from the thymus. In light of the paper, this sample's cell subset or site label describes: FACS-sorted CD3+ TCRalphabeta- TCRVdelta1+ TCRVdelta2- thymocytes. Receptors were obtained from a child under three years old who had congenital heart surgery.

This clone was picked up a small number of times. V is TRGV5 and J is TRGJ1 or TRGJ2. V lost 3 bases, J lost 3 bases, and 5 bases stayed unmatched. CDR1 VINAFY and CDR2 YDVSNSKD come from the germline V gene. There are 13 residues in the CDR3. The CDR3 sequence is CATWDSTYYKKLF. In DNA form, the CDR3 reads TGTGCCACCTGGGACTCCACTTATTATAAGAAACTCTTT.

The chain uses TRGV8 and TRGJ1 or TRGJ2. The trim removed 9 bases at V and 5 bases at J, leaving 7 bases unmatched. From germline, CDR1 is VENAVY and CDR2 YDSYNSRV. The length of the CDR3 is 11 residues. CDR3 sequence: CATRQDYKKLF. For the CDR3, the DNA is TGTGCCACCCGGCAGGATTATAAGAAACTCTTT.

This clone occurred a few times. The same CDR3 also results from other DNA sequences found in this sample. This chain uses TRGV4 with TRGJP1. Trimming at V came to 1 base and at J to 1 base, leaving 3 bases not matched to a gene. The CDR3 length is 15 residues. Germline assignment: CDR1 EGSTGY and CDR2 YDSYTSSV. The CDR3 sequence: CATWDGLTTGWFKIF. The CDR3, as DNA: TGTGCCACCTGGGATGGCCTTACCACTGGTTGGTTCAAGATATTT.

This clone has a handful of counts. This sequence joins TRGV5 and TRGJ1 or TRGJ2. The germline gives CDR1 VINAFY, CDR2 YDVSNSKD. The CDR3 spans 13 residues. V lost 4 bases, J lost 9 bases, and 12 bases stayed unmatched. Here the CDR3 DNA reads TGTGCCACCTGGGAGTCCCTGTCCGGTAAGAAACTCTTT. This translates into CATWESLSGKKLF.

The chain uses TRGV3 and TRGJ1 or TRGJ2. Trimming at V came to 2 bases and at J to 8 bases, leaving 12 bases not matched to a gene. Germline V gives CDR1 VTNTFY, CDR2 YDVSTARD (reference sequence). The CDR3 is 14 residues long. The CDR3 region has the DNA TGTGCCACCTGGGACACCGCGGTCCTTCATAAGAAACTCTTT. It yields the protein CATWDTAVLHKKLF.

This clone was observed a handful of times. This sequence joins TRGV5 and TRGJ1 or TRGJ2. The CDR3 contains 12 residues. The germline gives CDR1 VINAFY, CDR2 YDVSNSKD. Germline trimming cut 0 bases from V and 10 bases from J; bases unmatched to any gene: 6. The DNA of the CDR3 is TGTGCCACCTGGGACAGGCTTAGAAAGAAACTCTTT. Protein product: CATWDRLRKKLF.

About this clone itself: At one of its ends the junction is not consistent with the germline gene, which may arise from a read error. The V call is TRGV4, the J call TRGJ1 or TRGJ2. This CDR3 is built from 14 residues. Per germline, CDR1 EGSTGY and CDR2 YDSYTSSV. Written as DNA, the CDR3 is TGTGCCACCTGGAATGGGCCGGTCCAAAGGAAGAAACTCTTT. Amino acid sequence: CATWNGPVQRKKLF.

By its share, this clone is medium-sized. Other DNA sequences in this specimen translate into the identical CDR3. The V and J genes are TRGV8 and TRGJ1 or TRGJ2. This CDR3 spans 12 amino acids. V lost 2 bases to trimming and J lost 5 bases; unmatched junction nucleotides: 3. The germline V gene encodes CDR1 VENAVY and CDR2 YDSYNSRV. CDR3 DNA: TGTGCCACCTGGGATAATAATTATAAGAAACTCTTT. Protein sequence: CATWDNNYKKLF.

The J gene is TRGJ1 or TRGJ2, the V gene TRGV4. Per the germline V gene, CDR1 is EGSTGY and CDR2 is YDSYTSSV. V shed 6 bases, J shed 5 bases, and the junction held 10 bases outside the gene matches. The length of the CDR3 is 13 residues. The CDR3 is CATWLNTDYKKLF. The CDR3 DNA follows: TGTGCCACCTGGCTAAACACCGATTATAAGAAACTCTTT.

With respect to this clone: The same CDR3 can be traced to other DNA sequences in this sample. This rearrangement joins TRGV9 to TRGJ1 or TRGJ2. Germline CDR1 GITISATS, CDR2 ISYDGTV (reference sequence). This CDR3 comprises 13 residues. Trimming removed 4 bases from V and 1 base from J; junction bases left unmatched: 4. CDR3 bases: TGTGCCTTGTGGGACCCCAATTATTATAAGAAACTCTTT. Protein sequence: CALWDPNYYKKLF.

This clone was counted a few times. Its ends do not fully match the called genes, so a read error is possible. This rearrangement joins TRGV9 to TRGJ1 or TRGJ2. The germline CDR1 and CDR2 sequences are GITISATS and ISYDGTV (reference sequence). The CDR3 has 12 amino acids. The CDR3 DNA follows: TGTGCCTCGTGGGGGCCTTATTATAAGAAACTCTTT. Its translation is CASWGPYYKKLF.

J is TRGJ1 or TRGJ2 and V is TRGV8. The germline V gene encodes CDR1 VENAVY and CDR2 YDSYNSRV. The CDR3 sequence is 12 residues long. J lost 9 bases, V lost 4 bases, and 9 bases had no gene match. The DNA of the CDR3 is TGTGCCACCTGGGACCAGAGAGCTAAGAAACTCTTT. It specifies CATWDQRAKKLF.